This TCR beta chain emerged from a study of blood T cell repertoires in COVID-19. Study-wide context: The cDNA or gDNA used as material had been derived from T cells, B-cell-depleted T cells, or PBMCs.

Repertoires were generated with immunoSEQ multiplex PCR, while TCRdb's copy carries only in-frame clones and drops some. The sample lists roughly 380,000 clones; roughly 89% were seen once. The sequenced sample consisted of peripheral blood. This TCR came from a woman aged 60-75 years with COVID-19, enrolled during active disease.

The CDR3 here is CASSATAGGRETQYF. In DNA, the CDR3 is TGTGCCAGCAGCGCGACCGCGGGGGGGCGGGAGACCCAGTACTTC. The chain combines TRBV9 with TRBJ2-5, with 9 positions matching TRBD2. Germline CDR1 and CDR2: SGDLS and YYNGEE. This CDR3 is 15 amino acids long. J lost 5 bases, V lost 3 bases, and 8 bases had no gene match.